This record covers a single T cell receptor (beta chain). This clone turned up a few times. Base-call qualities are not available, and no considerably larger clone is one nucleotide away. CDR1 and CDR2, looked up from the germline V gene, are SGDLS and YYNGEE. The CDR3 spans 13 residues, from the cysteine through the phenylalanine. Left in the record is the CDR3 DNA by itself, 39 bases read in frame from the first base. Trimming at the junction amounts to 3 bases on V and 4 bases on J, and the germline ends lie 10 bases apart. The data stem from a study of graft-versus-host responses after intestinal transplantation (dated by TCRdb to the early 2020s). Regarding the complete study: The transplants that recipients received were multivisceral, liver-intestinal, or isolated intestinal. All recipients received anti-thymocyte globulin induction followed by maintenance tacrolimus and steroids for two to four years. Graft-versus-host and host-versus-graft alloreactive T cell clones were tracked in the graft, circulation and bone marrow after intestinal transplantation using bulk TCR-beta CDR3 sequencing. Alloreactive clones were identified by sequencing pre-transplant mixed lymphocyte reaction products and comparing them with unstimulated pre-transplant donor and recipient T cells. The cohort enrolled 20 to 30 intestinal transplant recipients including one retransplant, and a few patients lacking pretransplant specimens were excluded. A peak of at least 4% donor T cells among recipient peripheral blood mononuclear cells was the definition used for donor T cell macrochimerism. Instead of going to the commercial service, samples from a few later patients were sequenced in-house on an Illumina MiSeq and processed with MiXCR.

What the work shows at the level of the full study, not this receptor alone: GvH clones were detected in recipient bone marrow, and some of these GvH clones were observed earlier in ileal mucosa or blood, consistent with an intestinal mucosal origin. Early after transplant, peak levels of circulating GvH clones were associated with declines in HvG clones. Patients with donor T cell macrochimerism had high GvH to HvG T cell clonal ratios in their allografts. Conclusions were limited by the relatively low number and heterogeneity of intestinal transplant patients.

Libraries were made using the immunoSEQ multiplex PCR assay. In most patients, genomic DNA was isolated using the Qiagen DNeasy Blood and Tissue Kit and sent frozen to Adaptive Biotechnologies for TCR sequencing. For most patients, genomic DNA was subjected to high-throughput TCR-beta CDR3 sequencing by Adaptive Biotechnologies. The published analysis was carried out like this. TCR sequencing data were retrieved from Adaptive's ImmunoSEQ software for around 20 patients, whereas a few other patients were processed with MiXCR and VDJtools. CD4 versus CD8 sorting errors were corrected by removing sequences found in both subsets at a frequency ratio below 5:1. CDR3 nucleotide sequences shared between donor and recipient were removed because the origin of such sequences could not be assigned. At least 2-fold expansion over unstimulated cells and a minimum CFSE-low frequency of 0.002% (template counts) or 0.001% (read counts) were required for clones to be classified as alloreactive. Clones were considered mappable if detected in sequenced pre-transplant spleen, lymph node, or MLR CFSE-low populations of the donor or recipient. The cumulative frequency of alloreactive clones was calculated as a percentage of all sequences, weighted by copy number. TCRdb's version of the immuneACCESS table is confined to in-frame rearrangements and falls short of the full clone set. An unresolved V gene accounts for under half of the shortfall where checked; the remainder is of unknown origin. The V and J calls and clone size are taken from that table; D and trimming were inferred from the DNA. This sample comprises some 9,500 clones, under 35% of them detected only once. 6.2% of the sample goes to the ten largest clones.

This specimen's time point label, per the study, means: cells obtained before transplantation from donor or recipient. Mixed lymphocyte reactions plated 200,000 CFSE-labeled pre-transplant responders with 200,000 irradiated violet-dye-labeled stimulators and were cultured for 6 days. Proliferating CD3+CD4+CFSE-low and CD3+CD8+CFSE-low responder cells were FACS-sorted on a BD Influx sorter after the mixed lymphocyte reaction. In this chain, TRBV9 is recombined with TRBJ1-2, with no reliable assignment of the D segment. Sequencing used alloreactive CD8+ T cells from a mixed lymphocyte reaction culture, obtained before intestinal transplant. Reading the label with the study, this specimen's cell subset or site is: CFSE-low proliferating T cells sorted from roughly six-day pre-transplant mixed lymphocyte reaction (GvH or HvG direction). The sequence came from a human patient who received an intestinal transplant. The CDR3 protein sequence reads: CASSGTETYGYTF. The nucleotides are TGTGCCAGCAGCGGTACAGAAACCTATGGCTACACCTTC.